Listed below are T cell receptor beta chains from one sample, sequenced in a study of blood T cell repertoires in COVID-19. The repertoire was sequenced with immunoSEQ multiplex PCR; TCRdb's copy has only in-frame clones and lacks some. The table shows hundreds of thousands of clones, with approximately 92% occurring only once. The sequencing input was PBMCs or T cells enriched from blood (not recorded which). The receptors originated from a man aged 25 to 40 who had recovered from COVID-19. The CDR3 runs from the conserved cysteine through the conserved F or W. A D gene is named only where the DNA matches it firmly. The size field is filled for only some rows; it gives once, few, many or a size class.

V	J	size	D	CDR3	DNA
TRBV4-1	TRBJ2-6	NA	NA	CASSFGQEGSGANVLTF	TGCGCCAGCAGCTTTGGCCAGGAGGGGTCCGGGGCCAACGTCCTGACTTTC
TRBV5-4	TRBJ1-4	few	TRBD1	CASSVDRNAEKLFF	TGTGCCAGCAGCGTGGACAGGAATGCGGAAAAACTGTTTTTT
TRBV6-5	TRBJ2-2	once	TRBD2	CASSWTSEHTGELFF	TGTGCCAGCAGTTGGACTAGCGAACACACCGGGGAGCTGTTTTTT
TRBV3-1/TRBV3-2	TRBJ1-4	NA	TRBD1	CASSPRSTGGLGEKLFF	TGTGCCAGCAGCCCTCGAAGTACAGGGGGTTTGGGTGAAAAACTGTTTTTT
TRBV19	TRBJ1-5	NA	TRBD1	CASSIDPGQYSNQPQHF	TGTGCCAGTAGTATAGATCCGGGACAGTATAGCAATCAGCCCCAGCATTTT
TRBV11-2	TRBJ1-6	NA	NA	CASSLTTGYSPLHF	TGTGCCAGCAGCTTAACGACGGGTTATTCACCCCTCCACTTT
TRBV3-1/TRBV3-2	TRBJ1-2	NA	NA	CASSLGGHGYTF	TGTGCCAGCAGCCTAGGAGGACATGGCTACACCTTC
TRBV10-2	TRBJ1-5	NA	TRBD1	CASRQGFQPQHF	TGCGCCAGCCGACAGGGATTCCAGCCCCAGCATTTT
TRBV4-1	TRBJ1-5	once	NA	CASSQDVGQPQHF	TGCGCCAGCAGCCAAGATGTGGGCCAGCCCCAGCATTTT
TRBV19	TRBJ1-1	NA	NA	CASSTNRRLNTEAFF	TGTGCCAGTAGTACCAACCGGAGATTAAACACTGAAGCTTTCTTT
TRBV12-3/TRBV12-4	TRBJ2-4	NA	NA	CASSFFRERQYF	TGTGCCAGCAGTTTTTTCCGGGAGAGGCAGTACTTC
TRBV9	TRBJ2-3	NA	TRBD1	CASSVDPGGNTDTQYF	TGTGCCAGCAGCGTTGATCCAGGGGGTAACACAGATACGCAGTATTTT
TRBV29-1	TRBJ2-3	NA	TRBD1	CSVDPGQGTDTQYF	TGCAGCGTTGATCCGGGACAGGGCACAGATACGCAGTATTTT
TRBV3-1/TRBV3-2	TRBJ2-5	NA	TRBD2	CASSQGGRAETQYF	TGTGCCAGCAGCCAAGGCGGGAGGGCGGAGACCCAGTACTTC
TRBV5-4	TRBJ2-5	NA	NA	CASSPDGSETQYF	TGTGCCAGCAGCCCTGATGGCTCGGAGACCCAGTACTTC
TRBV2	TRBJ1-1	NA	NA	CASRDDINTEAFF	TGTGCCAGCAGAGATGACATAAACACTGAAGCTTTCTTT
TRBV5-4	TRBJ1-2	NA	TRBD1	CASSRTLGTVPPGYTF	TGTGCCAGCAGCCGCACCCTAGGGACAGTGCCTCCCGGCTACACCTTC
TRBV24-1	TRBJ2-1	NA	TRBD2	CATSDGSGGWDEQFF	TGTGCCACCAGTGATGGGTCGGGAGGCTGGGATGAGCAGTTCTTC
TRBV5-1	TRBJ1-3	once	NA	CASSLDTSRGSGNTIYF	TGCGCCAGCAGCTTGGACACATCGCGAGGGTCTGGAAACACCATATATTTT
TRBV7-8	TRBJ2-4	NA	NA	CASSLRTERNIQYF	TGTGCCAGCAGCCTCCGGACAGAGAGAAACATTCAGTACTTC
TRBV6-4	TRBJ2-1	NA	TRBD2	CASKALAGGPVDEQFF	TGTGCCAGCAAAGCGCTAGCGGGAGGGCCGGTGGATGAGCAGTTCTTC
TRBV5-1	TRBJ2-7	NA	NA	CASSLAVSGYEQYF	TGCGCCAGCAGCTTGGCCGTTTCGGGTTACGAGCAGTACTTC
TRBV4-1	TRBJ2-3	NA	TRBD2	CASSQVGRERSDTQYF	TGCGCCAGCAGCCAAGTAGGGCGGGAGAGATCAGATACGCAGTATTTT
TRBV28	TRBJ2-1	NA	NA	CASSFLAPYNEQFF	TGTGCCAGCAGTTTTCTGGCCCCCTACAATGAGCAGTTCTTC
TRBV11-2	TRBJ2-1	NA	NA	CASSLAAPRRNEQFF	TGTGCCAGCAGCTTAGCAGCGCCCCGACGCAATGAGCAGTTCTTC
TRBV19	TRBJ2-1	NA	NA	CASSVLNEQFF	TGTGCCAGTAGCGTCCTCAATGAGCAGTTCTTC
TRBV3-1/TRBV3-2	TRBJ1-2	NA	TRBD1	CASSQAGTGNGYTF	TGTGCCAGCAGCCAAGCCGGGACAGGGAATGGCTACACCTTC
TRBV18	TRBJ2-7	NA	NA	CASSPDRRRAAEQYF	TGTGCCAGCTCACCGGACCGCCGCAGGGCCGCCGAGCAGTACTTC
TRBV30	TRBJ2-7	NA	TRBD2	CAWRAPGLAGGRYEQYF	TGTGCCTGGAGAGCTCCGGGACTAGCGGGAGGTCGGTACGAGCAGTACTTC
TRBV2	TRBJ2-2	once	NA	CASTREVSGELFF	TGTGCCAGCACCAGGGAAGTGTCCGGGGAGCTGTTTTTT
TRBV5-4	TRBJ1-2	NA	NA	CASSPRGSVNYGYTF	TGTGCCAGCAGCCCCAGAGGAAGTGTAAACTATGGCTACACCTTC
TRBV15	TRBJ1-5	few	TRBD1	CATSRERDRNNQPQHF	TGTGCCACCAGCAGAGAAAGGGACAGAAACAATCAGCCCCAGCATTTT
TRBV7-2	TRBJ1-3	NA	NA	CASSLTTGNTIYF	TGTGCCAGCAGCTTAACTACGGGAAACACCATATATTTT
TRBV5-1	TRBJ1-2	NA	TRBD1	CASNPGQVGYGYTF	TGCGCCAGCAACCCCGGACAGGTTGGCTATGGCTACACCTTC
TRBV5-1	TRBJ1-5	NA	NA	CASSQRTEDQPQHF	TGCGCCAGCAGCCAAAGGACAGAGGATCAGCCCCAGCATTTT
TRBV30	TRBJ2-3	NA	TRBD1	CAWSPRTGGVADTQYF	TGTGCCTGGAGTCCCCGGACAGGGGGAGTAGCAGATACGCAGTATTTT
TRBV19	TRBJ2-5	NA	TRBD1	CASSTLRGQGLNQETQYF	TGTGCCAGTAGTACACTCCGAGGACAGGGATTGAACCAAGAGACCCAGTACTTC
TRBV25-1	TRBJ2-2	NA	NA	CASSDYGGELFF	TGTGCCAGCAGTGATTACGGCGGGGAGCTGTTTTTT
TRBV4-2	TRBJ2-5	once	TRBD2	CASSPRPLAGGRETQYF	TGTGCCAGCAGCCCCCGCCCTCTAGCGGGAGGGCGTGAGACCCAGTACTTC
TRBV5-1	TRBJ1-1	NA	TRBD1	CASSRQGDTEAFF	TGCGCCAGCAGTCGACAGGGAGACACTGAAGCTTTCTTT
TRBV7-9	TRBJ2-5	NA	TRBD1	CASSAPDRVETQYF	TGTGCCAGCAGCGCCCCGGACAGGGTGGAGACCCAGTACTTC
TRBV19	TRBJ1-2	NA	NA	CASSIGAAYGYTF	TGTGCCAGTAGTATAGGGGCAGCATATGGCTACACCTTC
TRBV28	TRBJ1-2	NA	NA	CASSRRTIYGYTF	TGTGCCAGCAGCAGACGGACTATCTATGGCTACACCTTC
TRBV2	TRBJ2-6	NA	NA	CASRADGSVLTF	TGTGCCAGCAGGGCCGACGGGAGCGTCCTGACTTTC
TRBV28	TRBJ1-2	NA	NA	CASSLTDYGYTF	TGTGCCAGCAGTTTAACAGACTATGGCTACACCTTC